Shown below are 5 T cell receptor beta chains from a single sample sequenced in a study of blood T cell repertoires in COVID-19 (dated by TCRdb to the early 2020s). Library prep was done by the immunoSEQ multiplex PCR assay. This immuneACCESS table, as held by TCRdb, lists in-frame sequences with V and J called but not all clones. Of the missing ones, under half trace to an unresolved V gene in checked studies; the others have no known cause. This sample is represented by under 250,000 clones; about 85% of them were singletons. The ten top clones hold 2.5% to 3.5% of the sample. Sequencing used peripheral blood. The receptor set was obtained from a man aged 50 to 60 who had recovered from COVID-19.

Details on this clone: The same CDR3 arises from other DNA sequences in this sample as well. This chain links TRBV28 with TRBJ2-1; 11 positions agree with TRBD2. Germline V gene data show CDR1 as MDHEN and CDR2 as SYDVKM. The CDR3 covers 15 residues. Trimming removed 2 bases from V and 4 bases from J; junction bases left unmatched: 1. CDR3 loop: CASSLGTSGYNEQFF. CDR3 nucleotide sequence: TGTGCCAGCAGTTTAGGGACTAGCGGTTACAATGAGCAGTTCTTC.

The chain couples TRBV7-9 to TRBJ2-3; no clear D gene. Germline V CDR1 and CDR2: SEHNR, FQNEAQ (reference sequence). V dropped 3 bases and J dropped 0 bases, with 10 bases sitting between them. CDR3 length equals 15 residues. The CDR3 loop is CASSFPRTSTDTQYF. CDR3 nucleotide sequence: TGTGCCAGCAGCTTCCCGCGAACTAGCACAGATACGCAGTATTTT.

The genes are TRBV27 and TRBJ2-3, with 10 bases lining up with TRBD2. CDR1 is MNHEY, CDR2 SMNVEV, per germline (reference sequence). The CDR3 covers 19 residues. After removal of 3 bases from V and 1 base from J, the junction contained 13 bases not matched to a gene. CDR3 nucleotides: TGTGCCAGCAGTTTCCGCCCTAGCGGGAGCCGAGGGCGCACAGATACGCAGTATTTT. As protein: CASSFRPSGSRGRTDTQYF.

V usage is TRBV18 and J usage is TRBJ2-1, with TRBD2 as a possible D gene (6 bases). The V end lost 1 base, the J end lost 2 bases, and 15 bases lay between the germline ends. The CDR3 consists of 17 residues. Germline CDR1 reads KGHSH; CDR2 reads LQKENI. This CDR3 reads CASSPRLGGAAYNEQFF. DNA of the CDR3: TGTGCCAGCTCACCACGTTTGGGGGGAGCCGCCTACAATGAGCAGTTCTTC.

This chain links TRBV6-4 with TRBJ2-1, with TRBD2 identical over 14 bases. The CDR3 has 15 amino acids. The germline CDR1 and CDR2 sequences are MRHNA and SNTAGT. V was clipped by 4 bases and J by 7 bases; unmatched bases: 3. CDR3: CASSGLAGGWNEQFF. CDR3 nucleotide sequence: TGTGCCAGCAGTGGACTAGCGGGAGGGTGGAATGAGCAGTTCTTC.